The 29 T cell receptor beta chains below all came from one sample that was sequenced in a study of shared clonotypes between healthy human individuals. This table comes from immunoSEQ multiplex PCR, and its TCRdb copy is limited to in-frame clones, with some not included. This sample has around 1.1 million clones; 75% to 85% occur once, and the top ten carry 0.61%. The sequenced sample consisted of memory CD4+ T cells from PBMCs. The subset was: CD45RA-negative fraction. Receptors were obtained from a man aged 18-30 years in good health. Some clones in this sample may be carry-over from other donors' samples.

The chain couples TRBV5-1 to TRBJ2-2, with TRBD2 identical over 9 bases. V lost 4 bases and J lost 5; bases outside the gene matches: 6. In germline, CDR1 is SGHRS, CDR2 YFSETQ. This CDR3 region has 15 residues. CDR3 in amino acids: CASSRGAGGTGELFF. CDR3 coding DNA: TGCGCCAGCAGCCGCGGAGCGGGAGGTACCGGGGAGCTGTTTTTT. The complete variable domain, with remaining parts taken from reference TRBV5-1 and TRBJ2-2, reads KAGVTQTPRYLIKTRGQQVTLSCSPISGHRSVSWYQQTPGQGLQFLFEYFSETQRNKGNFPGRFSGRQFSNSRSEMNVSTLELGDSALYLCASSRGAGGTGELFFGEGSRLTVL.

The V gene is TRBV7-3, the J gene TRBJ1-4; possibly TRBD1 for D (5 bases). Germline CDR1 reads SGHTA; CDR2 reads FQGTGA. This CDR3 comprises 13 residues. The V end was cut by 3 bases, the J end by 5 bases, with 7 bases between. The DNA for the CDR3 is TGTGCCAGCAGCTTGAGACAGAATGAAAAACTGTTTTTT. It codes for CASSLRQNEKLFF.

J is TRBJ2-1 and V is TRBV5-1, with D perhaps matching TRBD1 (6 bases). This CDR3 region has 14 residues. Trimming cost V 7 bases and J 2 bases, with 13 bases left between them. In germline, CDR1 is SGHRS, CDR2 YFSETQ. This CDR3 reads CASGVGGPYNEQFF. CDR3 nucleotide sequence: TGCGCCAGCGGGGTTGGGGGCCCCTACAATGAGCAGTTCTTC.

The V and J genes are TRBV18 and TRBJ2-1; 12 nucleotides line up with TRBD1. The CDR3 loop spans 19 amino acids. CDR1 is KGHSH, CDR2 LQKENI, per germline. The trim removed 6 bases at V and 5 bases at J, leaving 17 bases unmatched. CDR3 loop: CASSSGQGARLAYNNEQFF. The CDR3 nucleotides read TGTGCCAGCTCTTCGGGACAGGGGGCAAGACTAGCGTATAACAATGAGCAGTTCTTC.

The V and J genes are TRBV18 and TRBJ2-7; weak D call: TRBD1 (6 bases). Deletions cut 2 bases from V and 3 bases from J, with 11 bases between. This CDR3 is built from 14 residues. CDR1 KGHSH and CDR2 LQKENI come from the germline V gene. The CDR3 region is CASSPVGGNYEQYF. The CDR3 DNA sequence: TGTGCCAGCTCACCAGTAGGGGGAAACTACGAGCAGTACTTC.

This sequence joins TRBV7-9 and TRBJ1-1; 7 positions match TRBD1. V shed 5 bases and J 0 bases; nucleotides not matched to a gene: 6. The CDR3 is made up of 15 amino acids. Germline V gene data show CDR1 as SEHNR and CDR2 as FQNEAQ (reference sequence). The CDR3 here is CASSPVGTVNTEAFF. In nucleotides, the CDR3 is TGTGCCAGCAGCCCAGTGGGGACAGTGAACACTGAAGCTTTCTTT.

This CDR3 reads CASSIGRGKATGELFF. CDR3 sequence (DNA): TGTGCCAGTAGTATAGGCAGGGGGAAAGCCACCGGGGAGCTGTTTTTT. The chain combines TRBV19 with TRBJ2-2; TRBD1 agrees at 7 bases. V shed 1 base, J shed 4 bases, and the junction held 6 bases outside the gene matches. This CDR3 has 16 residues. CDR1 is LNHDA, CDR2 SQIVND, per germline (reference sequence). The entire variable domain, with the rest obtained from reference TRBV19 and TRBJ2-2, is as follows: DGGITQSPKYLFRKEGQNVTLSCEQNLNHDAMYWYRQDPGQGLRLIYYSQIVNDFQKGDIAEGYSVSREKKESFPLTVTSAQKNPTAFYLCASSIGRGKATGELFFGEGSRLTVL.

V and J are TRBV19 and TRBJ2-3; 8 bases are a match to TRBD1. Germline-derived CDR1 and CDR2 are LNHDA and SQIVND (reference sequence). The J segment lost 4 bases and the V segment lost 2 bases, leaving 11 bases of the junction unmatched. The CDR3 spans 17 residues. The CDR3, as DNA: TGTGCCAGTAGTATAAACTTCGGACAGGGAATCCCAGATACGCAGTATTTT. This codes for CASSINFGQGIPDTQYF.

This clone has just a few counts. This chain uses TRBV5-1 with TRBJ2-5, with 7 bases aligning to TRBD1. The length of the CDR3 is 15 residues. After removal of 4 bases from V and 3 bases from J, the junction contained 9 bases not matched to a gene. The germline V gene encodes CDR1 SGHRS and CDR2 YFSETQ. CDR3 amino acids: CASSPGVTGEETQYF. The CDR3, as DNA: TGCGCCAGCAGCCCAGGGGTTACAGGGGAAGAGACCCAGTACTTC.

The chain joins TRBV18 to TRBJ2-1; 8 bases map to TRBD2. The trim removed 5 bases at V and 0 bases at J, leaving 6 bases unmatched. CDR3 length: 16 amino acids. Germline lookup yields CDR1 KGHSH and CDR2 LQKENI. This CDR3 reads CASSSQRGSSYNEQFF. The DNA for the CDR3 is TGTGCCAGCTCATCCCAGCGGGGGAGCTCCTACAATGAGCAGTTCTTC.

The chain joins TRBV2 to TRBJ1-6; D uncertain. V was cut by 6 bases and J by 3 bases, with 6 bases left in between. Germline loops: CDR1 SNHLY, CDR2 FYNNEI. This CDR3 has 13 amino acids. This chain's CDR3 is CASSGDYNSPLHF. The CDR3 nucleotides are TGTGCCAGCAGCGGGGACTATAATTCACCCCTCCACTTT.

This chain uses TRBV7-9 with TRBJ2-3; D unclear. CDR1 SEHNR and CDR2 FQNEAQ come from the germline V gene (reference sequence). Trimming stripped 5 bases from V and 1 base from J, with 7 bases between. CDR3 size: 13 residues. The CDR3 DNA reads as TGTGCCAGCAGCAAGGACGGCACAGATACGCAGTATTTT. Translating gives CASSKDGTDTQYF.

The CDR3, as DNA: TGTGCCAGCTCACCAACCATTAACACTGAAGCTTTCTTT. Residues: CASSPTINTEAFF. The gene calls are TRBV18 and TRBJ1-1, with D hard to call. The V and J ends lost 2 bases and 2 bases respectively, with 6 bases between them. The CDR3 loop spans 13 amino acids. CDR1 is KGHSH and CDR2 is LQKENI in the germline V gene.

This clone was seen repeatedly, ten times or more. This rearrangement joins TRBV5-1 to TRBJ2-5; 8 bases are shared with TRBD1. The germline CDR1 and CDR2 sequences are SGHRS and YFSETQ. The CDR3 covers 14 residues. V trimming: 2 bases; J trimming: 5 bases; junction bases outside the gene matches: 5. This CDR3 reads CASSLSGGKETQYF. Here the CDR3 DNA reads TGCGCCAGCAGCTTATCAGGGGGCAAGGAGACCCAGTACTTC. The complete variable domain, with remaining parts taken from reference TRBV5-1 and TRBJ2-5, reads KAGVTQTPRYLIKTRGQQVTLSCSPISGHRSVSWYQQTPGQGLQFLFEYFSETQRNKGNFPGRFSGRQFSNSRSEMNVSTLELGDSALYLCASSLSGGKETQYFGPGTRLLVL.

This clone was found a few times. This chain uses TRBV5-5 with TRBJ2-2; D remains unclear. V lost 4 bases and J 4 bases, leaving 5 bases between the germline ends. The CDR3 runs 12 residues. Germline loops: CDR1 SGHKS, CDR2 YYEKEE (reference sequence). This CDR3 is CASSPFTGELFF. The CDR3, as DNA: TGTGCCAGCAGCCCTTTCACCGGGGAGCTGTTTTTT.

This clone has only one observation. The chain has TRBV5-6 and TRBJ1-2, with D uncertain. V was trimmed by 4 bases and J by 8 bases, leaving 18 bases between them. Germline V gives CDR1 SGHDT, CDR2 YYEEEE. The CDR3 totals 14 residues. CDR3 DNA sequence: TGTGCCAGCAGCCTAGGGTACGAATCTCGGGGCTACACCTTC. This gives the protein CASSLGYESRGYTF. Looking up the rest from reference TRBV5-6 and TRBJ1-2 gives the full variable domain: DAGVTQSPTHLIKTRGQQVTLRCSPKSGHDTVSWYQQALGQGPQFIFQYYEEEERQRGNFPDRFSGHQFPNYSSELNVNALLLGDSALYLCASSLGYESRGYTFGSGTRLTVV.

The chain uses TRBV2 and TRBJ2-7; 8 positions agree with TRBD1. The length of the CDR3 is 14 residues. After removal of 7 bases from V and 1 base from J, the junction contained 6 bases not matched to a gene. CDR1 and CDR2 (germline): SNHLY, FYNNEI. The CDR3 DNA reads as TGTGCCAGCATTCTGGACAGGGCATCCTACGAGCAGTACTTC. Protein product: CASILDRASYEQYF.

The chain has TRBV10-3 and TRBJ2-7, with 11 bases lining up with TRBD2. Germline values: CDR1 ENHRY, CDR2 SYGVKD. The V and J ends lost 6 bases and 7 bases, in that order; junction bases with no gene match: 14. The CDR3 loop spans 16 amino acids. CDR3 protein: CAIRSLAGGLAGEQYF. The CDR3 region has the DNA TGTGCCATCAGGTCCCTAGCGGGAGGCCTGGCGGGGGAGCAGTACTTC.

The rearrangement uses TRBV5-4 and TRBJ2-5, with TRBD1 matching over 9 bases. There are 15 residues in the CDR3. Germline values: CDR1 SGHNT, CDR2 YYREEE (reference sequence). Trimming removed 4 bases from V and 2 bases from J; junction bases left unmatched: 6. The CDR3 protein is CASSQNDRGQETQYF. The CDR3 coding sequence is TGTGCCAGCAGCCAAAACGACAGGGGGCAAGAGACCCAGTACTTC.

The chain combines TRBV2 with TRBJ1-5; no clear D gene. CDR1 and CDR2 (germline): SNHLY, FYNNEI. With 1 base removed from V and 0 bases from J, the gap between germline ends came to 10 bases. The CDR3 is 16 residues long. CDR3 nucleotides: TGTGCCAGCAGTGAAGACAGAGATCATAGCAATCAGCCCCAGCATTTT. The encoded protein is CASSEDRDHSNQPQHF.

This chain uses TRBV28 with TRBJ1-2, with TRBD1 matching over 8 bases. Trimming cost V 2 bases and J 4 bases; bases outside gene matches: 6. The germline V gene encodes CDR1 MDHEN and CDR2 SYDVKM. The CDR3 is 15 residues long. The DNA for the CDR3 is TGTGCCAGCAGTTTACCAGGGGGCCTCTCCTATGGCTACACCTTC. Protein: CASSLPGGLSYGYTF.

The chain is built from TRBV19 and TRBJ2-3; 14 nucleotides agree with TRBD2. The CDR3 loop spans 16 amino acids. With V trimmed by 5 bases and J by 2 bases, 3 bases remained unmatched. CDR1 is LNHDA, CDR2 SQIVND, per germline (reference sequence). The CDR3 DNA is TGTGCCAGTAGTTCGGGACTAGCGGGAGCCACAGATACGCAGTATTTT. This gives the protein CASSSGLAGATDTQYF.

In its sample, this clone was seen a few times. The J gene is TRBJ2-5, the V gene TRBV18; D gene ambiguous. The CDR3 contains 13 residues. Trimming removed 4 bases at V and 4 bases at J, with 10 bases between. CDR1 KGHSH and CDR2 LQKENI come from the germline V gene. DNA of the CDR3: TGTGCCAGCTCACAATATTGGGGAGAGACCCAGTACTTC. Its protein product is CASSQYWGETQYF.

The chain carries TRBV19 and TRBJ1-1; tentatively, D is TRBD1 (6 bases). This CDR3 region has 13 residues. Trimming pared 4 bases from V and 4 bases from J, leaving 10 bases between. CDR1 and CDR2 (germline): LNHDA, SQIVND (reference sequence). The CDR3 DNA reads as TGTGCCAGTAGTACAGGGGAGCTCACTGAAGCTTTCTTT. Translation: CASSTGELTEAFF.

The chain joins TRBV5-1 to TRBJ1-3; D is perhaps TRBD1 (6 bases). Germline V gene sequence: CDR1 SGHRS, CDR2 YFSETQ. The ends were cut back, 0 bases at V and 0 bases at J, with 7 bases in the middle. The CDR3 consists of 15 residues. Written as DNA, the CDR3 is TGCGCCAGCAGCTTGGCAGGGGCCTCTGGAAACACCATATATTTT. Translating gives CASSLAGASGNTIYF.

The rearrangement links TRBV7-2 to TRBJ1-5; D unclear. Trimming shortened V by 1 base and J by 2 bases, and 9 bases separated the two germline ends. Germline-derived CDR1 and CDR2 are SGHTA and FQGNSA. CDR3 length equals 15 residues. The CDR3 region has the DNA TGTGCCAGCAGCTTAGGGCCTTGGGGCAATCAGCCCCAGCATTTT. Translating gives CASSLGPWGNQPQHF.

This rearrangement joins TRBV10-3 to TRBJ1-1; 8 bases match TRBD1. V was pared by 8 bases and J by 4 bases, with 12 bases of the junction left unmatched. CDR1 ENHRY and CDR2 SYGVKD come from the germline V gene. This CDR3 is 15 amino acids long. The CDR3 DNA is TGTGCCATCGGCTTTGGGACAGGTCGGGGCACTGAAGCTTTCTTT. Amino acid sequence: CAIGFGTGRGTEAFF.

This rearrangement joins TRBV28 to TRBJ2-1; TRBD1 aligns across 7 bases. The CDR3 sequence is 17 residues long. The V gene end was trimmed by 5 bases and the J gene end by 6 bases; junction bases not matched to a gene: 16. Germline V lookup: CDR1 MDHEN, CDR2 SYDVKM. The CDR3 sequence is CASSATAPEQGRNEQFF. Written as DNA, the CDR3 is TGTGCCAGCAGTGCCACGGCCCCCGAACAGGGGCGCAATGAGCAGTTCTTC.

The chain employs TRBV7-2 and TRBJ2-2; TRBD2 agrees at 11 bases. This CDR3 is 17 amino acids long. Unmatched junction bases numbered 7, after V lost 5 bases and J lost 2 bases. CDR1 and CDR2 from the germline V gene are SGHTA and FQGNSA. Written as DNA, the CDR3 is TGTGCCAGCAGCAAATCCGGGACTAGCGGCAACACCGGGGAGCTGTTTTTT. This codes for CASSKSGTSGNTGELFF.